These 15 T cell receptor beta chains came from one sample sequenced in a study of lymphopenia after photon versus proton radiotherapy (dated by TCRdb to about 2019). Library generation was performed with the immunoSEQ multiplex PCR assay. TCRdb took over this immuneACCESS table, retaining in-frame rearrangements with V and J assigned. Such tables are incomplete; in checked studies, under half of the missing clones stem from an unresolved V gene, and the remainder is unexplained. The sample profile shows 25,000 to 30,000 clones; approximately 85% of them were found once. Roughly 31% of the sample belongs to the ten largest clones. The sequencing here drew on peripheral blood, taken from a patient treated with photon-based radiotherapy. The receptor set was obtained from a man aged 50-60 years with gastric cancer.

This clone showed up just once. In DNA form, the CDR3 reads TGTGCCATCAGTGAACTGGGAAGTAACTATGGCTACACCTTC. It encodes CAISELGSNYGYTF. The chain recombines TRBV10-3 with TRBJ1-2; D unclear. The length of the CDR3 is 14 residues. Germline V lookup: CDR1 ENHRY, CDR2 SYGVKD. V shed 3 bases and J shed 1 base, with 9 bases lying between them.

This clone is deemed large. The CDR3, as DNA: TGTGCCAGCAGTGAAACCCATCTGACAGGGATGGGATCACCCCTCCACTTT. This encodes CASSETHLTGMGSPLHF. The chain links TRBV6-4 to TRBJ1-6; 7 bases are shared with TRBD1. The ends lost 3 bases at V and 10 bases at J; junction bases unmatched: 15. The CDR3 runs to 17 residues. In germline, CDR1 is MRHNA, CDR2 SNTAGT.

The chain is built from TRBV30 and TRBJ2-2, with D tentatively TRBD2 (7 bases). The CDR3 spans 16 residues. Per the germline V gene, CDR1 is GTSNPN and CDR2 is SVGIG (reference sequence). Trimming stripped 7 bases from V and 4 bases from J, with 22 bases between. The CDR3 is CASSPTTGRVTGELFF. The CDR3 nucleotides are TGTGCCTCTTCTCCCACAACAGGGAGGGTCACCGGGGAGCTGTTTTTT.

CDR3: CASSQPGTPYQETQYF. CDR3 nucleotide sequence: TGCGCCAGCAGCCAACCCGGGACCCCGTACCAAGAGACCCAGTACTTC. The chain links TRBV5-1 to TRBJ2-5; D is possibly TRBD1 or TRBD2 (5 bases each). The germline CDR1 and CDR2 sequences are SGHRS and YFSETQ. V lost 4 bases, J lost 0 bases, and 16 bases lay in between. The CDR3 contains 16 residues.

This clone was observed a few times. The chain joins TRBV12-5 to TRBJ1-5; unclear D gene. V lost 6 bases and J 1 base, leaving 7 bases between the germline ends. This CDR3 contains 13 residues. CDR1 LGHNT and CDR2 FRNRAP come from the germline V gene. This CDR3 reads CASGLGSNQPQHF. The CDR3 DNA is TGTGCTAGTGGGCTGGGCAGCAATCAGCCCCAGCATTTT.

The chain is built from TRBV9 and TRBJ2-2; D is perhaps TRBD1 or TRBD2 (5 bases each). This CDR3 has 17 residues. Germline V gives CDR1 SGDLS, CDR2 YYNGEE. Trimming took 4 bases from V and 8 from J, leaving 24 bases between them. The CDR3 here is CASSPDLRSRDRGELFF. The CDR3 DNA reads TGTGCCAGCAGCCCTGACCTTAGGTCCCGGGACCGAGGGGAGCTGTTTTTT.

The chain carries TRBV29-1 and TRBJ2-2, with 7 nucleotides matching TRBD2. Germline values: CDR1 SQVTM, CDR2 ANQGSEA. This CDR3 has 14 amino acids. After removal of 7 bases from V and 0 bases from J, the junction contained 5 bases not matched to a gene. The CDR3 reads CSALGRANTGELFF. In nucleotides, the CDR3 is TGCAGCGCCTTAGGGAGGGCGAACACCGGGGAGCTGTTTTTT.

This clone has a single count. The chain couples TRBV5-4 to TRBJ2-3, with unresolved D. CDR3 size: 13 residues. Germline V gene lookup returns CDR1 SGHNT and CDR2 YYREEE (reference sequence). V lost 1 base, J lost 1 base, and 4 bases lay in between. CDR3 sequence: CASSLRRTDTQYF. The CDR3 bases are TGTGCCAGCAGCTTGCGGCGCACAGATACGCAGTATTTT.

This chain joins TRBV6-1 and TRBJ2-7; TRBD1 agrees at 8 bases. Germline CDR1 reads MNHNS; CDR2 reads SASEGT. J lost 7 bases, V lost 5 bases, and 7 bases had no gene match. This CDR3 region has 13 residues. DNA of the CDR3: TGTGCCAGCAGTAGTATCGGGACAGGAGAGCAGTACGTC. Translated: CASSSIGTGEQYV.

This chain joins TRBV11-2 and TRBJ2-3; D not certain. Germline assignment: CDR1 SGHAT and CDR2 FQNNGV. The CDR3 sequence is 16 residues long. The V end was cut by 0 bases, the J end by 0 bases, with 10 bases between. The CDR3: CASSLETPLSTDTQYF. CDR3 nucleotide sequence: TGTGCCAGCAGCTTAGAAACACCTTTAAGCACAGATACGCAGTATTTT.

The V gene is TRBV5-5, the J gene TRBJ1-2, with unresolved D. This CDR3 has 15 residues. From germline, CDR1 is SGHKS and CDR2 YYEKEE (reference sequence). Trimming stripped 0 bases from V and 6 bases from J, with 15 bases between. CDR3 amino acids: CASSLESAGWDGYTF. The CDR3 DNA sequence: TGTGCCAGCAGCTTGGAATCGGCCGGGTGGGATGGCTACACCTTC.

The genes are TRBV30 and TRBJ2-2; maybe TRBD1 (6 bases). The germline V gene has CDR1 GTSNPN and CDR2 SVGIG (reference sequence). Trimming cost V 4 bases and J 6 bases, with 15 bases left between them. The CDR3 is made up of 14 amino acids. The CDR3 protein is CAWNAGVMAGELFF. Here the CDR3 DNA reads TGTGCCTGGAACGCAGGGGTCATGGCCGGGGAGCTGTTTTTT.

This clone appeared once. The DNA for the CDR3 is TGTGCCAGCAGCTTCGGTAGGGGAAACGAAAAACTGTTTTTT. Encoded protein: CASSFGRGNEKLFF. The chain uses TRBV7-8 and TRBJ1-4, with a tentative D call TRBD1 (5 bases). Germline V CDR1 and CDR2: SGHVS, FQNEAQ. The CDR3 totals 14 residues. Trimming stripped 3 bases from V and 8 bases from J, with 13 bases between.

This clone was observed a single time. The rearrangement uses TRBV9 and TRBJ2-1; D not resolved. Germline assignment: CDR1 SGDLS and CDR2 YYNGEE. Trimming removed 0 bases at V and 10 bases at J, with 11 bases between. The CDR3 extends over 13 amino acids. The CDR3: CASSVVEGMEQFF. The CDR3 nucleotides read TGTGCCAGCAGCGTAGTGGAAGGGATGGAGCAGTTCTTC.

The chain combines TRBV12-5 with TRBJ2-3; no reliable D call. Germline V gives CDR1 LGHNT, CDR2 FRNRAP. Trimming took off 1 base at V and 1 base at J, with 3 bases between the two ends. The CDR3 is 13 amino acids. The CDR3 region is CASGLGGTDTQYF. The DNA of the CDR3 is TGTGCTAGTGGTTTGGGGGGCACAGATACGCAGTATTTT.